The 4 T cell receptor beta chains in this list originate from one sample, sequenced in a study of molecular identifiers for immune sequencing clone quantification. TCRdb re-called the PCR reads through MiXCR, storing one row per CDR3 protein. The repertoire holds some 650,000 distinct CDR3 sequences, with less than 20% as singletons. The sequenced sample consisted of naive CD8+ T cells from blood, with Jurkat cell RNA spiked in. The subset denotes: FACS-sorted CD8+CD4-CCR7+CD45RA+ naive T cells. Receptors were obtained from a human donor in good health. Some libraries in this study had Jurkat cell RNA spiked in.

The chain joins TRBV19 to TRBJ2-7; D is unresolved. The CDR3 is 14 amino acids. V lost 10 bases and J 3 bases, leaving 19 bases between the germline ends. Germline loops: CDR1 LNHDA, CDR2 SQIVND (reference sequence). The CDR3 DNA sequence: TGTGCCAACCTCGGTGGAGCCCCCCTCTACGAGCAGTACTTC. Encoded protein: CANLGGAPLYEQYF.

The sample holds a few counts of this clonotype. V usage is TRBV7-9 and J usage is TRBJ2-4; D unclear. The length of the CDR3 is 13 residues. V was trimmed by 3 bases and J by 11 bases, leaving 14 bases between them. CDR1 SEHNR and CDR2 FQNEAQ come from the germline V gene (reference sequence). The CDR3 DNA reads TGTGCCAGCAGCTTGGCCCGAGAGAACGTTCAGTACTTC. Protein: CASSLARENVQYF.

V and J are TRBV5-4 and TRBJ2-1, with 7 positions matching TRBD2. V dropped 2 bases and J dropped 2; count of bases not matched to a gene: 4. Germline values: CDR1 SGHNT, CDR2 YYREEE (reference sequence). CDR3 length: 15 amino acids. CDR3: CASSFGTNPYNEQFF. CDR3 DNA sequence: TGTGCCAGCAGCTTCGGGACTAACCCCTACAATGAGCAGTTCTTC.

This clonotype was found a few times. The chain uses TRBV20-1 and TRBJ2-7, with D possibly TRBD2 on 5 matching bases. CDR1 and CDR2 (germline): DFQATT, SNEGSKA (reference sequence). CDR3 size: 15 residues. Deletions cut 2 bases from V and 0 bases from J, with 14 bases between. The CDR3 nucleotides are TGCAGTGCTAGACCCAGACTATACTCCTCCTACGAGCAGTACTTC. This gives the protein CSARPRLYSSYEQYF.